This TCR beta chain is drawn from a study of CD8+CD57+ T cells in acquired aplastic anemia. Study as a whole: The average for DNA from sorted CD4+ and CD8+ cells was 2.5 to 4 ug.

Germline assignment: CDR1 SQVTM and CDR2 ANQGSEA. V was shortened by 5 bases and J by 6 bases, with 10 bases between the two germline ends. CDR3 length: 12 amino acids. Study-wide points: Comparison of patients with controls identified about 27 shared CD8+ CDR3 sequences.

For CDR3 and TCR beta VDJ profiling, genomic DNA was the template used. TCRdb itself ran the reads through MiXCR, one entry per CDR3 protein. The repertoire includes 150,000 to 160,000 distinct CDR3 sequences, around half of them detected once, and 9.5% to 15% sits in the top ten. The sequenced patients had an expansion of CD8+CD57+ cells seen by flow cytometry. To note about this clonotype: Antigen: not known.

The receptor was derived from a human donor with aplastic anemia. The V call is TRBV29-1, the J call TRBJ2-2, with D tentatively TRBD2 (5 bases). Sequenced sample: sorted CD4+, CD8+, or CD8+CD57+ T cells (not recorded which) from PBMCs. DNA for the CDR3: TGCAGCGTTAAGGAGGTTTCCGGGGAGCTGTTTTTT. Protein sequence: CSVKEVSGELFF.